The 15 T cell receptor beta chains listed next were all sequenced from one sample in a study of Graves' ophthalmopathy and Graves' hyperthyroidism. RNA served as the template for amplifying TCR beta CDR3 regions. The library came from an HTBI-primed first-round RT-PCR and a second-round multiplex PCR. TCRdb fed the multiplex PCR reads into MiXCR, producing one record per CDR3 protein. The sample has 580,000 or so distinct CDR3 sequences; 39% are singletons. The sequencing sample was made of peripheral blood or thyroid tissue (not recorded which). The receptor source for this set is an adult man with Graves' hyperthyroidism.

The CDR3 region is CASKRDRNYGYTF. Here the CDR3 DNA reads TGTGCCAGCAAAAGGGACAGGAACTATGGCTACACCTTC. This chain links TRBV25-1 with TRBJ1-2, with 8 bases aligning to TRBD1. CDR3 length: 13 residues. The V gene end was trimmed by 7 bases and the J gene end by 2 bases; junction bases not matched to a gene: 3. Germline values: CDR1 MGHDK, CDR2 SYGVNS.

This clonotype was seen many times. The rearrangement uses TRBV12-3 or TRBV12-4 and TRBJ2-5; 10 bases align to TRBD1. V lost 6 bases, J lost 5 bases, and 12 bases stayed unmatched. The length of the CDR3 is 16 residues. This chain's CDR3 is CASRPTPGQGRETQYF. CDR3 DNA sequence: TGTGCCAGCAGACCCACCCCGGGACAGGGGAGGGAGACCCAGTACTTC.

This clonotype was detected a few times. The chain combines TRBV29-1 with TRBJ2-3; no firm D call. V gave up 3 bases and J gave up 2 bases, with 3 bases separating them. This CDR3 comprises 11 residues. From germline, CDR1 is SQVTM and CDR2 ANQGSEA. CDR3 region: CSVEATDTQYF. CDR3 in DNA: TGCAGCGTTGAGGCCACAGATACGCAGTATTTT.

This chain links TRBV11-1 with TRBJ2-7, with no clear D. The CDR3 runs to 12 residues. The V gene's germline CDR1 is SGHAT and CDR2 FQDESV (reference sequence). V lost 5 bases and J 7 bases, leaving 12 bases between the germline ends. The CDR3 nucleotides are TGTGCCAGCAGCCTAATACCGGATGAGCAGTACTTC. It translates to CASSLIPDEQYF.

This clonotype showed up many times. This sequence joins TRBV9 and TRBJ1-2; D unclear. There are 17 residues in the CDR3. The V end lost 4 bases, the J end lost 5 bases, and 24 bases lay between the germline ends. Germline values: CDR1 SGDLS, CDR2 YYNGEE. Written as DNA, the CDR3 is TGTGCCAGCAGCCCCACTAAAAGCGACCTTCCCCTATATGGCTACACCTTC. This translates into CASSPTKSDLPLYGYTF.

To note about this clonotype: One end of the junction varies from germline; a read error may be responsible. The chain uses TRBV29-1 and TRBJ2-7; the D is unclear. The CDR3 loop spans 13 amino acids. Germline values: CDR1 SQVTM, CDR2 ANQGSEA. CDR3 coding DNA: TGCAGCGTTCAAACACGGTACTCCTACGGGCAGTACTTC. It specifies CSVQTRYSYGQYF.

The rearrangement uses TRBV24-1 and TRBJ2-1; D is unresolved. The CDR3 consists of 14 residues. Germline lookup yields CDR1 KGHDR and CDR2 SFDVKD. The germline V and J ends were trimmed by 0 bases and 6 bases, with 8 bases remaining between them. CDR3 in amino acids: CATSDLNGSNEQFF. The CDR3 DNA reads TGTGCCACCAGTGATTTGAATGGGTCCAATGAGCAGTTCTTC.

This clonotype showed up many times. One end of the junction fails to match germline, which may point to a read error. The chain recombines TRBV7-7 with TRBJ1-3, with no clear D. The CDR3 runs to 14 residues. CDR1 is SSHAT, CDR2 FNYEAQ, per germline (reference sequence). CDR3 region: CASSPEPYGNTIYF. CDR3 DNA: TGTGCTAGCAGCCCCGAACCCTATGGAAACACCATATATTTT.

This clonotype was counted once. The missing conserved phenylalanine or tryptophan at the end of this CDR3 makes a read error likely. The chain uses TRBV6-1 and TRBJ2-7; 11 nucleotides match TRBD1. This CDR3 has 14 amino acids. The ends lost 7 bases at V and 3 bases at J; junction bases unmatched: 5. Germline CDR1 MNHNS, CDR2 SASEGT. The CDR3 DNA is TGTGCCAGCACACGGGGGACAGGGGGCTACGAGCAGTACCTC. Translation gives CASTRGTGGYEQYL.

This clonotype turned up a few times. V usage is TRBV6-5 and J usage is TRBJ1-2; the D is unclear. The V gene lost 0 bases and the J gene lost 2 bases, with 13 bases spanning the gap. The CDR3 is made up of 16 amino acids. CDR1 is MNHEY and CDR2 is SVGAGI in the germline V gene. The CDR3 DNA follows: TGTGCCAGCAGTTACTCGAGAGGGCTGGGGAACTATGGCTACACCTTC. Translation gives CASSYSRGLGNYGYTF.

In its sample, this clonotype was seen many times. The V gene is TRBV7-6, the J gene TRBJ1-4; D is perhaps TRBD1 (6 bases). Trimming stripped 2 bases from V and 3 bases from J, with 16 bases between. The CDR3 contains 17 residues. Germline V CDR1 and CDR2: SGHVS, FNYEAQ. The CDR3 protein is CASSLQQGRAANEKLFF. Written as DNA, the CDR3 is TGTGCCAGCAGCTTACAACAGGGAAGGGCGGCTAATGAAAAACTGTTTTTT.

The chain recombines TRBV25-1 with TRBJ1-2; 10 bases match TRBD1. Germline CDR1 is MGHDK and CDR2 is SYGVNS. V shed 5 bases, J shed 7 bases, and the junction held 7 bases outside the gene matches. The CDR3 runs to 14 residues. The CDR3 sequence: CASSLPGQGTGYTF. CDR3 DNA: TGTGCCAGCAGTCTACCGGGACAGGGGACTGGCTACACCTTC.

The J gene is TRBJ2-5, the V gene TRBV29-1; D possibly matches TRBD1 or TRBD2 (5 bases each). Trimming took 1 base from V and 6 from J, leaving 12 bases between them. The CDR3 contains 13 residues. Germline values: CDR1 SQVTM, CDR2 ANQGSEA. As DNA, the CDR3 is TGCAGCGTTGAAGGAGGGGACGGAAAGACCCAGTACTTC. Translated: CSVEGGDGKTQYF.

Remarks on this clonotype: A read error may be the cause here, since a much bigger clone is one base away. The chain carries TRBV6-6 and TRBJ1-6; D perhaps matches TRBD1 (5 bases). With 5 bases removed from V and 12 bases from J, the gap between germline ends came to 20 bases. From germline, CDR1 is MNHNY and CDR2 SVGAGI (reference sequence). This CDR3 region has 15 residues. The DNA for the CDR3 is TGTGCCAGCAGTGATTACAGGAGGGCTAGTTTACCCCTCCACTTT. It is translated as CASSDYRRASLPLHF.

To note about this clonotype: A read error may produce the germline difference seen at one junction end. This chain connects TRBV12-3 or TRBV12-4 to TRBJ1-5, with no clear D. The CDR3 sequence is 14 residues long. Here the CDR3 reads CASSPDKSNKPQHF. DNA of the CDR3: TGTGCCAGCAGTCCCGACAAGAGCAATAAGCCCCAGCATTTT.